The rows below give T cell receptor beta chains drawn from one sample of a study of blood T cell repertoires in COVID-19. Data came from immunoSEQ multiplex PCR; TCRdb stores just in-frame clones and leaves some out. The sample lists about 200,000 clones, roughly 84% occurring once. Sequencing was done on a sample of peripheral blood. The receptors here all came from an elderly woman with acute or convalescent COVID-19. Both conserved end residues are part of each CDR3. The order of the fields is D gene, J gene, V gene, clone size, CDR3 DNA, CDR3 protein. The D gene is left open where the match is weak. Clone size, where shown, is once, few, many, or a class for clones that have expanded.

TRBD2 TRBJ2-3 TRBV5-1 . TGCGCCAGCGGAAGCGGGACTTCGGGGGATACGCAGTATTTT CASGSGTSGDTQYF
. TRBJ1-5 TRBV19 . TGTGCCAGTAGTATTCCCGAAGCAGGGCGTCAGCCCCAGCATTTT CASSIPEAGRQPQHF
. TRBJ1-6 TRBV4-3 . TGCGCCAGCAGCCAAGATGCGGGAGCAAATTCACCCCTCCACTTT CASSQDAGANSPLHF
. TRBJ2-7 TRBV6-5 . TGTGCCACCACTACAGGTCCCTCCTACGAGCAGTACTTC CATTTGPSYEQYF
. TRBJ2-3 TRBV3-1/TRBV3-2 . TGTGCCAGCAGCGCAATGGGCAGTAGCACAGATACGCAGTATTTT CASSAMGSSTDTQYF
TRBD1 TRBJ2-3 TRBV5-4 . TGTGCCAAATCGGAACAGGGGGCAGATACGCAGTATTTT CAKSEQGADTQYF
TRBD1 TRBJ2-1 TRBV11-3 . TGTGCCAGCAGCTACGAGGGACAGGGGGAAAACAATGAGCAGTTCTTC CASSYEGQGENNEQFF
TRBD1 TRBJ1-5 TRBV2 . TGTGCCAGTACGGGGACAGGACAATATCAGCCCCAGCATTTT CASTGTGQYQPQHF
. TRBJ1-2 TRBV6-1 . TGTGCCAGCAGTGAGTACGTTGCTACAGGAAGGAACTATGGCTACACCTTC CASSEYVATGRNYGYTF
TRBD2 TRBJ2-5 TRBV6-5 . TGTGCCAGCAGCCCCGGGACCCTCGGGAGGGAGACCCAGTACTTC CASSPGTLGRETQYF
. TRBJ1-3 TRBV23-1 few TGCGCCAGCAGTCAATCGAGTCGGAGACGCTCTGGAAACACCATATATTTT CASSQSSRRRSGNTIYF
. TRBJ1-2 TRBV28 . TGTGCCAGCAGTTCCTCCACTACTAACTATGGCTACACCTTC CASSSSTTNYGYTF
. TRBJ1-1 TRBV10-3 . TGTGCCATCAGTGGGACACAGAACACTGAAGCTTTCTTT CAISGTQNTEAFF
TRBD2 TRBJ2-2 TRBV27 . TGTGCCAGCAGTCGCGCTCGGGGAGGGGGGGAGCTGTTTTTT CASSRARGGGELFF
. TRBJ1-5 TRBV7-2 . TGTGCCAGCAGGGACACAGGGAGCAATCAGCCCCAGCATTTT CASRDTGSNQPQHF
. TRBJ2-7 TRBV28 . TGTGCCAGCACCCTCCAGGGCTCCTACGAGCAGTACTTC CASTLQGSYEQYF
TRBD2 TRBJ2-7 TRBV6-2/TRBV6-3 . TGTGCCAGCAGTTCCCGGACTAGCGGACTCTTGGGCAACGAGCAGTACTTC CASSSRTSGLLGNEQYF
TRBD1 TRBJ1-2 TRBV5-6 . TGTGCCAGCAGCTTGGTTGGGACAGGGGATATCTATGGCTACACCTTC CASSLVGTGDIYGYTF
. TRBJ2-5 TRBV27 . TGTGCCAGCAGTTTCCTTGGGGGGAAAGAGACCCAGTACTTC CASSFLGGKETQYF
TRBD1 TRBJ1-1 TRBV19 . TGTGCCAGTACTAAGTCGACAGGGATCTACACTGAAGCTTTCTTT CASTKSTGIYTEAFF
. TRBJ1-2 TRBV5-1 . TGCGCCAGCAGCTTGGGCGCTGGGGAGGCATACACCTTC CASSLGAGEAYTF
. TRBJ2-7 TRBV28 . TGTGCCACCCAGAGGAGGGACGAGCAGTACTTC CATQRRDEQYF
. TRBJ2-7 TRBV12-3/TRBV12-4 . TGTGCCAGCAGATCAGACAGTTACGAGCAGTACTTC CASRSDSYEQYF
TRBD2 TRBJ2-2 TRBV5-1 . TGCGCCAGCAGCTTAGCGGGGGACTCCAACACCGGGGAGCTGTTTTTT CASSLAGDSNTGELFF